This T cell receptor beta chain was obtained from a study of blood T cell repertoires in COVID-19. Overall study: Sources were T cells, B-cell-depleted T cells, or PBMCs; the material itself was cDNA or gDNA.

This clone showed up just once. This sample also contains other DNA sequences that code for the same CDR3. The CDR3 loop spans 15 amino acids. Germline V CDR1 and CDR2: LNHDA, SQIVND (reference sequence). V dropped 3 bases and J dropped 3; count of bases not matched to a gene: 6. In the original workflow: Estimates of nucleated cell counts were drawn from the amplification of reference gene primers. Only in-frame clones appear in the TCRdb table, and some are missing; sequencing was by immunoSEQ multiplex PCR. D and trimming were read from the DNA, whereas the V and J calls and clone size are those reported in that table. The table records 140,000 to 150,000 clones, around nine tenths of them present only once.

The receptor's source is a man aged 60 to 69 with active or convalescent COVID-19. Sequenced material: peripheral blood. The chain recombines TRBV19 with TRBJ2-7; 9 bases line up with TRBD2. CDR3 protein: CASSIGTSGYYEQYF. CDR3 DNA: TGTGCCAGTAGTATTGGAACTAGCGGGTACTACGAGCAGTACTTC. Supplemented by reference TRBV19 and TRBJ2-7, the full variable domain reads DGGITQSPKYLFRKEGQNVTLSCEQNLNHDAMYWYRQDPGQGLRLIYYSQIVNDFQKGDIAEGYSVSREKKESFPLTVTSAQKNPTAFYLCASSIGTSGYYEQYFGPGTRLTVT.